This passage covers 4 T cell receptor beta chains from one sample sequenced in a study of blood T cell repertoires in COVID-19. Sequencing was performed with immunoSEQ multiplex PCR; in TCRdb, only in-frame clones are kept and a portion is missing. This sample carries hundreds of thousands of clones, 80% to 85% of them seen once, and the ten largest clones take roughly 12%. The material sequenced was peripheral blood. The receptors derive from a woman aged 55-70 years with active or convalescent COVID-19.

The J gene is TRBJ1-4, the V gene TRBV25-1, with D perhaps TRBD1 (6 bases). CDR1 is MGHDK, CDR2 SYGVNS, per germline. This CDR3 contains 12 residues. With 6 bases removed from V and 7 bases from J, the gap between germline ends came to 9 bases. In DNA form, the CDR3 reads TGTGCCAGCAGACAGGGCGGTGAAAAACTGTTTTTT. It yields the protein CASRQGGEKLFF.

The rearrangement links TRBV21-1 to TRBJ2-1; whether TRBD2, the table's D call, matches the DNA was not checked. TRBV21-1 is labeled a pseudogene. The CDR3 has 14 residues. The CDR3 sequence: CASSHRGDYNEQFF. CDR3 sequence (DNA): TGTGCCAGCAGCCACCGGGGGGACTACAATGAGCAGTTCTTC.

V usage is TRBV6-5 and J usage is TRBJ1-2; TRBD1 matches 8 bases. CDR1 MNHEY and CDR2 SVGAGI come from the germline V gene. Trimming at V came to 5 bases and at J to 4 bases, leaving 9 bases not matched to a gene. This CDR3 is built from 15 residues. CDR3 amino acids: CASSPGQGSPYGYTF. The CDR3 DNA reads as TGTGCCAGCAGTCCCGGACAGGGAAGCCCCTATGGCTACACCTTC.

V gene TRBV18 combines with J gene TRBJ1-5; 9 bases line up with TRBD1. Germline CDR1 is KGHSH and CDR2 is LQKENI. V lost 0 bases and J lost 11; bases outside the gene matches: 8. The CDR3 runs 15 residues. Here the CDR3 DNA reads TGTGCCAGCTCACCACCGGGACAGGGTACTCAAGCCCAGCATTTT. Protein sequence: CASSPPGQGTQAQHF.